The 12 T cell receptor beta chains listed next were all sequenced from one sample in a study of T-cell memory formation after mild COVID-19. Using its own MiXCR run on the 5' RACE reads, TCRdb lists one record per CDR3 protein. This table has 190,000 or so distinct CDR3 sequences, around 30% appearing once. Sequenced input: PBMCs or a T cell subset sorted from them (not recorded which). Every receptor here comes from an adult woman who had mild COVID-19 (a few samples of this study predate the infection). Cell type and time point are not known.

This clonotype turned up a few times. V and J are TRBV15 and TRBJ1-4, with D possibly matching TRBD1 (5 bases). This CDR3 contains 15 residues. The V gene lost 2 bases and the J gene lost 8 bases, with 15 bases spanning the gap. Germline CDR1 is LNHNV and CDR2 is YYDKDF (reference sequence). The CDR3 here is CATSRPYGGNEKLFF. The CDR3 nucleotides read TGTGCCACCAGCAGACCGTACGGGGGGAACGAAAAACTGTTTTTT.

This chain links TRBV7-8 with TRBJ2-1; no clear D. There are 16 residues in the CDR3. V lost 5 bases, J lost 9 bases, and 23 bases lay in between. Germline loops: CDR1 SGHVS, CDR2 FQNEAQ. The DNA for the CDR3 is TGTGCCAGCAGCCTGGTTCGACCCCCTCTTGTTGGTGAGCAGTTCTTC. This gives the protein CASSLVRPPLVGEQFF.

The chain uses TRBV2 and TRBJ2-3; 7 bases map to TRBD1. CDR3 length equals 17 residues. V trimming: 6 bases; J trimming: 0 bases; junction bases outside the gene matches: 12. Germline CDR1 is SNHLY and CDR2 is FYNNEI. In nucleotides, the CDR3 is TGTGCCAGCAGGGATAGATTCCGGGACAGCAGCACAGATACGCAGTATTTT. Amino acids: CASRDRFRDSSTDTQYF.

The chain uses TRBV12-3 or TRBV12-4 and TRBJ2-7; D is unresolved. The CDR3 loop spans 13 amino acids. V was shortened by 6 bases and J by 2 bases, with 11 bases between the two germline ends. The CDR3 nucleotides read TGTGCCAGCAGCCGGATTGGCCCCTACGAGCAGTACTTC. Translation gives CASSRIGPYEQYF.

V usage is TRBV7-9 and J usage is TRBJ2-1; no definite D call. CDR3 size: 13 residues. The V gene lost 4 bases and the J gene lost 6 bases, with 10 bases spanning the gap. Germline V lookup: CDR1 SEHNR, CDR2 FQNEAQ (reference sequence). The CDR3 loop is CASSSPPSNEQFF. The CDR3 coding sequence is TGTGCCAGCAGCTCACCCCCCAGCAATGAGCAGTTCTTC.

The chain uses TRBV12-3 or TRBV12-4 and TRBJ2-1; 12 nucleotides line up with TRBD2. V shed 5 bases and J 6 bases; nucleotides not matched to a gene: 8. The CDR3 extends over 16 amino acids. CDR3 DNA sequence: TGTGCCAGCAGTCCGTCTAGCGGGAGGGCCATCAATGAGCAGTTCTTC. Protein: CASSPSSGRAINEQFF.

This clonotype was found many times. This chain uses TRBV7-3 with TRBJ2-1; tentatively, D is TRBD2 (7 bases). The V and J ends lost 5 bases and 7 bases respectively, with 18 bases between them. The CDR3 sequence is 15 residues long. The germline CDR1 and CDR2 sequences are SGHTA and FQGTGA. CDR3 sequence reads: CASSPRGGRWNEQFF. CDR3 nucleotide sequence: TGTGCCAGCAGCCCAAGGGGGGGGAGGTGGAATGAGCAGTTCTTC.

The chain recombines TRBV6-5 with TRBJ2-3; TRBD2 matches at 7 bases. This CDR3 contains 13 residues. Trimming removed 8 bases from V and 5 bases from J; junction bases left unmatched: 7. CDR1 and CDR2 from the germline V gene are MNHEY and SVGAGI. The CDR3 here is CASRSGAVDTQYF. The CDR3 DNA reads TGTGCCAGCCGAAGCGGGGCCGTAGATACGCAGTATTTT.

This clonotype has at least ten counts. This chain's CDR3 is CASSLDHPPKGYQPQHF. CDR3 nucleotide sequence: TGTGCCAGCAGCTTAGACCACCCACCCAAGGGTTATCAGCCCCAGCATTTT. The genes are TRBV7-2 and TRBJ1-5; D unclear. Trimming left V 1 base short and J 5 bases short, with 18 bases between. CDR3 length: 17 residues. The germline V gene encodes CDR1 SGHTA and CDR2 FQGNSA.

There are many counts of this clonotype. V gene TRBV15 combines with J gene TRBJ2-1; the D gene is possibly TRBD2 (6 bases). V was cut by 7 bases and J by 3 bases, with 16 bases left in between. CDR3 size: 15 residues. In germline, CDR1 is LNHNV, CDR2 YYDKDF (reference sequence). The CDR3 is CATTDEQGGYNEQFF. CDR3 bases: TGTGCCACCACGGACGAGCAGGGAGGCTACAATGAGCAGTTCTTC.

This clonotype has more than one count but fewer than ten. One end of the junction is discordant with germline, which a read error may explain. V is TRBV7-7 and J is TRBJ2-1; 11 bases are a match to TRBD2. Germline assignment: CDR1 SSHAT and CDR2 FNYEAQ (reference sequence). The CDR3 consists of 17 residues. CDR3 sequence reads: CASSRNLLAGVYNEQFF. Written as DNA, the CDR3 is TGTGCTAGCAGCCGAAACCTACTAGCGGGAGTCTACAATGAGCAGTTCTTC.

The table lists this clonotype with a few counts. The chain has TRBV12-3 or TRBV12-4 and TRBJ2-2; D is uncertain. The V and J ends lost 7 bases and 5 bases respectively, with 5 bases between them. This CDR3 comprises 11 residues. The CDR3 region is CASTLTGELFF. The CDR3, as DNA: TGTGCCAGCACCTTGACCGGGGAGCTGTTTTTT.